The text below deals with one TCR beta chain. The V and J ends lost 3 bases and 2 bases respectively, with 12 bases between them. The germline gives CDR1 SGDLS, CDR2 YYNGEE. CDR3 length equals 14 residues. Clones were read by immunoSEQ multiplex PCR, and TCRdb kept only the in-frame ones, dropping some. Among tens of thousands of clones, approximately 90% were seen once, and the ten largest hold roughly 24%. This sample was included in a study of T cell responses to AZD1222 COVID-19 vaccine. This chain uses TRBV9 with TRBJ2-7, with D tentatively TRBD1 (5 bases). Sequencing was performed on peripheral blood, taken on day 0 of AZD1222 vaccination. The TCR was taken from an adult in good health. The CDR3 sequence is CASSAGLGAYEQYF. CDR3 nucleotide sequence: TGTGCCAGCAGCGCAGGGCTCGGAGCCTACGAGCAGTACTTC. The full variable domain, with the rest looked up from reference TRBV9 and TRBJ2-7, is DSGVTQTPKHLITATGQRVTLRCSPRSGDLSVYWYQQSLDQGLQFLIQYYNGEERAKGNILERFSAQQFPDLHSELNLSSLELGDSALYFCASSAGLGAYEQYFGPGTRLTVT.